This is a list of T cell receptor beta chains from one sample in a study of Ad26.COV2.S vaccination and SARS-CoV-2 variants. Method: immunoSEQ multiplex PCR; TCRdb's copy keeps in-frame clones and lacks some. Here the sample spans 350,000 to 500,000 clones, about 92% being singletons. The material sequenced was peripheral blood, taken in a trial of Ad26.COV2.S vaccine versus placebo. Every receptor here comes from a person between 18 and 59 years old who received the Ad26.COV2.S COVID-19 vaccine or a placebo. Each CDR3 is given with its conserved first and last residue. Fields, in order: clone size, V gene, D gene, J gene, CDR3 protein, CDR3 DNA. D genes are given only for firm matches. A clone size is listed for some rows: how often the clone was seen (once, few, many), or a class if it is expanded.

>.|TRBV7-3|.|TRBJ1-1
CASSLGAFF
TGTGCCAGCAGCTTGGGGGCTTTCTTT
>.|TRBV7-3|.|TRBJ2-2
CASSSILTSTNTGELFF
TGTGCCAGCAGCTCCATTCTGACCTCGACGAACACCGGGGAGCTGTTTTTT
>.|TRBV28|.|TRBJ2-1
CASSLLGLMNEQFF
TGTGCCAGCAGTTTACTCGGGTTAATGAATGAGCAGTTCTTC
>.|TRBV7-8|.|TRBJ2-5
CASSNQETQYF
TGTGCCAGCAGCAACCAAGAGACCCAGTACTTC
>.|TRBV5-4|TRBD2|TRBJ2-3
CASSFVAGSDTQYF
TGTGCCAGCAGCTTTGTAGCGGGATCAGATACGCAGTATTTT
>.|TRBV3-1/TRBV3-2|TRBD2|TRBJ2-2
CASSQYSSGRFAGELFF
TGTGCCAGCAGCCAATATTCTAGCGGGAGATTCGCCGGGGAGCTGTTTTTT
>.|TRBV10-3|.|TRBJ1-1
CAISEGGADEAFF
TGTGCCATCAGTGAAGGCGGAGCAGATGAAGCTTTCTTT
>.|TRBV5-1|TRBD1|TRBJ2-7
CASSEGQPYEQYF
TGCGCCAGCAGCGAGGGACAGCCCTACGAGCAGTACTTC
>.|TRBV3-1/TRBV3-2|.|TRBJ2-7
CASSVEARNEQYF
TGTGCCAGCAGCGTTGAGGCCCGGAACGAGCAGTACTTC
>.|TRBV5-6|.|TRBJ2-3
CASTSTGGDTQYF
TGTGCCAGCACCTCGACTGGGGGTGATACGCAGTATTTT
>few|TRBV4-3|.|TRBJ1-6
CASSQDREGNSPLHF
TGCGCCAGCAGCCAAGATCGTGAGGGAAATTCACCCCTCCACTTT
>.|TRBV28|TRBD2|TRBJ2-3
CASSLGPSGSADTQYF
TGTGCCAGCAGTTTAGGGCCTAGCGGGAGCGCAGATACGCAGTATTTT
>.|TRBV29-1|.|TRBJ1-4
CSVEKGGVGANEKLFF
TGCAGCGTTGAGAAAGGCGGGGTCGGGGCTAATGAAAAACTGTTTTTT
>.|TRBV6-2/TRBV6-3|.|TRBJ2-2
CASSLSVRANTGELFF
TGTGCCAGCAGCCTAAGTGTCCGGGCGAACACCGGGGAGCTGTTTTTT
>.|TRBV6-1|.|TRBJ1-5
CASSDGVQPQHF
TGTGCCAGCAGTGACGGAGTACAGCCCCAGCATTTT
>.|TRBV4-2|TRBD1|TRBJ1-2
CASSQENRGNYGYTF
TGTGCCAGCAGCCAAGAGAACAGGGGAAACTATGGCTACACCTTC
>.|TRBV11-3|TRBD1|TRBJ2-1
CASSSGQTQYNEQFF
TGTGCCAGCAGCTCGGGACAGACCCAATACAATGAGCAGTTCTTC
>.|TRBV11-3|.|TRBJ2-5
CASSLCLAAPGGTQYF
TGTGCCAGCAGCTTGTGCCTTGCTGCCCCGGGCGGGACCCAGTACTTC
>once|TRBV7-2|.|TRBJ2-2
CASSHYNGELFF
TGTGCCAGCAGCCACTATAACGGGGAGCTGTTTTTT
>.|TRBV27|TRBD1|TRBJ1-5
CASRRGQGAYQPQHF
TGTGCCAGCCGCCGCGGACAGGGGGCCTATCAGCCCCAGCATTTT
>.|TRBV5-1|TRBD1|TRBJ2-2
CASSLLRQGAVTGELFF
TGCGCCAGCAGCTTGCTTCGACAGGGGGCGGTCACCGGGGAGCTGTTTTTT
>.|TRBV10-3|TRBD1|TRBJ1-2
CAIRVGQDDIGYTF
TGTGCCATCAGGGTGGGACAGGACGATATAGGCTACACCTTC
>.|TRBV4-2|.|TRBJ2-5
CASSRTGGVTGQETQYF
TGTGCCAGCAGCCGCACCGGCGGAGTAACGGGGCAAGAGACCCAGTACTTC
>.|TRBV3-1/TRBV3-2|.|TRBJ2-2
CASSQGISRHYTGELFF
TGTGCCAGCAGCCAAGGGATCTCCAGGCACTACACCGGGGAGCTGTTTTTT
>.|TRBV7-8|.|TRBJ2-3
CASSLARRAGRQDTQYF
TGTGCCAGCAGCTTAGCGCGGCGGGCGGGGAGACAAGATACGCAGTATTTT
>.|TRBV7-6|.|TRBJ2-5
CASSLAYDHQETQYF
TGTGCCAGCAGCTTAGCGTACGACCACCAAGAGACCCAGTACTTC
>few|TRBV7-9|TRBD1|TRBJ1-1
CASSLGQSITEAFF
TGTGCCAGCAGCTTGGGACAGTCTATCACTGAAGCTTTCTTT
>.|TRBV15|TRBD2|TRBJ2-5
CATSRDLGGTRFQETQYF
TGTGCCACCAGCAGAGATCTGGGTGGGACTAGGTTCCAAGAGACCCAGTACTTC